This T cell receptor (beta chain) is drawn from a study of T cell repertoires and HLA-DP antigens. Study information: One alloantigen had about nine groove amino acid differences from self, the other one. Sorted CD137+CD4+ samples averaged about 220 ng DNA; pre-culture CD4+ samples, 1,000 to 1,500 ng.

The CDR3 runs to 15 residues. V shed 6 bases and J 6 bases; nucleotides not matched to a gene: 8. From germline, CDR1 is MDHEN and CDR2 SYDVKM. A word on this clone: Antigen unknown.

The primer mix covered 54 TRBV segments and 13 TRBJ segments. The protocol was immunoSEQ multiplex PCR, while the TCRdb copy is restricted to in-frame clones and leaves out a portion. The profile shows around 70,000 clones, around 77% of them singletons. CD4+ T cells were isolated untouched, 95% to 98% pure. This TCR was recovered from a man in his sixties in good health and CMV-seronegative. The chain uses TRBV28 and TRBJ1-5; 10 bases line up with TRBD1. Material: CD4+ T cells from PBMCs. The CDR3 DNA follows: TGTGCCAGCAGCGGTGGGACAGGGGTGGTTCAGCCCCAGCATTTT. Amino acids: CASSGGTGVVQPQHF.